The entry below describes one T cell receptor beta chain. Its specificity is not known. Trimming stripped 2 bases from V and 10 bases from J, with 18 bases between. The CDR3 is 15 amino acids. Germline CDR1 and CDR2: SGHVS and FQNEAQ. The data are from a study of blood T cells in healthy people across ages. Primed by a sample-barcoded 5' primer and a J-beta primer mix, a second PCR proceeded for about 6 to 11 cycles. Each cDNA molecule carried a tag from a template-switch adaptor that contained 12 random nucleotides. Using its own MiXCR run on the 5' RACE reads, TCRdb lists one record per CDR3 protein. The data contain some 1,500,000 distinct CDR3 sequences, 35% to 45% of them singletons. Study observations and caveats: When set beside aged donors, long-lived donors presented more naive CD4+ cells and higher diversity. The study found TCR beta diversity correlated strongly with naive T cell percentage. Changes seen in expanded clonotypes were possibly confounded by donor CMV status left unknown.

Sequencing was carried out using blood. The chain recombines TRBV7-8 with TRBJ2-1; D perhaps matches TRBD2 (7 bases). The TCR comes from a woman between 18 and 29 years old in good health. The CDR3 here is CASSLFGGGPSEQFF. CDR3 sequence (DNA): TGTGCCAGCAGCTTATTTGGGGGGGGCCCATCGGAGCAGTTCTTC. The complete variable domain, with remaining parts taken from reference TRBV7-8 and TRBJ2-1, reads GAGVSQSPRYKVAKRGQDVALRCDPISGHVSLFWYQQALGQGPEFLTYFQNEAQLDKSGLPSDRFFAERPEGSVSTLKIQRTQQEDSAVYLCASSLFGGGPSEQFFGPGTRLTVL.